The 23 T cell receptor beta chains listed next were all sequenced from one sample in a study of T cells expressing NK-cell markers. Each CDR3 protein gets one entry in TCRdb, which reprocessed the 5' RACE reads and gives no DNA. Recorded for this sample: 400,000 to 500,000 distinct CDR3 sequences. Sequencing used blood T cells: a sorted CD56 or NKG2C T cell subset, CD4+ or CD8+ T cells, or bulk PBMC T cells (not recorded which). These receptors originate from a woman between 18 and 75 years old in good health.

CDR3 region: CASSDRAENEQFF. This rearrangement joins TRBV7-9 to TRBJ2-1. CDR3 length: 13 amino acids. The germline gives CDR1 SEHNR, CDR2 FQNEAQ (reference sequence).

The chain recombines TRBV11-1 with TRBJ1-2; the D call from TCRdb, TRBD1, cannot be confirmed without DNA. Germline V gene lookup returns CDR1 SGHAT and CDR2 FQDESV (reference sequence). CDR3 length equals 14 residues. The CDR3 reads CASSNTDRTYGYTF.

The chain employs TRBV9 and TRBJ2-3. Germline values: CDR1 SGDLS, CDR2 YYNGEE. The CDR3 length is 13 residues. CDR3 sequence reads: CASSVESSSTQYF.

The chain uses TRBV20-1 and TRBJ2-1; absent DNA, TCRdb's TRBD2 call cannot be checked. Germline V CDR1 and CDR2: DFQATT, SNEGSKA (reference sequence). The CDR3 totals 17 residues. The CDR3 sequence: CSASPLAGEWRSNEQFF.

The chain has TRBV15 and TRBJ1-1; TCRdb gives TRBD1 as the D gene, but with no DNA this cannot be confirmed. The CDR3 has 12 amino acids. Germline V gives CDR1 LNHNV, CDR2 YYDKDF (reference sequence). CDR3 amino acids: CATSRRQGLAFF.

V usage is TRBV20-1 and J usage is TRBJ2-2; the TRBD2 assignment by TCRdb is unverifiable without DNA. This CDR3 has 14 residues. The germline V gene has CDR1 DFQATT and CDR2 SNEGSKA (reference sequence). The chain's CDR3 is CSATSGGWTGELFF.

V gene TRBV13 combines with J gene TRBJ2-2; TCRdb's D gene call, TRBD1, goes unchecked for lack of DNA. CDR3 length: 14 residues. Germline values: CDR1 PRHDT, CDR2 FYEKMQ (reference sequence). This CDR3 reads CASSWNQGPGELFF.

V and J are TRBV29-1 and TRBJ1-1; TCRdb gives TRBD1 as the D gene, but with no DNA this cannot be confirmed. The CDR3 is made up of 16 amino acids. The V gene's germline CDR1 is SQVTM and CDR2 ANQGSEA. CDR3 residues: CSARNLRQGVNTEAFF.

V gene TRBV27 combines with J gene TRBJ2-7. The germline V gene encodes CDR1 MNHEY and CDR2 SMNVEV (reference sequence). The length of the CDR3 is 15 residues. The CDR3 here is CASSLLAGRSYEQYF.

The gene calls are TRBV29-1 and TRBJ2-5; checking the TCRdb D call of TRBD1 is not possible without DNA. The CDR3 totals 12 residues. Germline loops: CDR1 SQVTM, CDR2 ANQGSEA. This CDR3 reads CSVSQGEETQYF.

CDR3 region: CASSFSDMNTEAFF. The chain is built from TRBV5-6 and TRBJ1-1. CDR3 size: 14 residues. In germline, CDR1 is SGHDT, CDR2 YYEEEE. The full variable domain, rest sourced from reference TRBV5-6 and TRBJ1-1, is DAGVTQSPTHLIKTRGQQVTLRCSPKSGHDTVSWYQQALGQGPQFIFQYYEEEERQRGNFPDRFSGHQFPNYSSELNVNALLLGDSALYLCASSFSDMNTEAFFGQGTRLTVV.

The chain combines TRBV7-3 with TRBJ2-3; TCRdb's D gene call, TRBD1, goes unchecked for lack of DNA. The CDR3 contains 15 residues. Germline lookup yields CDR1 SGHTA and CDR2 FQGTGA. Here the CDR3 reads CASSLSVGATDTQYF.

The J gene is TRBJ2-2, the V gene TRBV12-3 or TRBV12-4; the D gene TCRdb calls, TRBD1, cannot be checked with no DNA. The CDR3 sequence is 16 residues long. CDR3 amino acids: CASSLRQGVHTGELFF.

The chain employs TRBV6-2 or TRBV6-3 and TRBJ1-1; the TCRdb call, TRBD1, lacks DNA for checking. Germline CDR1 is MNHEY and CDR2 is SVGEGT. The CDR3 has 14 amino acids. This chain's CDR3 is CASSYRGAGTEAFF.

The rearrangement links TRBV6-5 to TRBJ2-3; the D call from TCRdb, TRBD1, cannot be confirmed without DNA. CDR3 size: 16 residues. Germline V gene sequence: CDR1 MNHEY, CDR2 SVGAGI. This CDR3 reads CASRGADRGVTDTQYF.

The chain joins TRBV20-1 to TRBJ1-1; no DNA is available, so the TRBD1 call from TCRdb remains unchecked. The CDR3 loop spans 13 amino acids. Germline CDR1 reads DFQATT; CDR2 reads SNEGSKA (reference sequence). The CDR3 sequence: CSAKDRGSTEAFF.

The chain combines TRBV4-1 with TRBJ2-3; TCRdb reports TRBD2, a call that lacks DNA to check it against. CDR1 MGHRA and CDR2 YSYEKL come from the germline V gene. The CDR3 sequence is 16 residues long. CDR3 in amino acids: CASSHPGLEATDTQYF.

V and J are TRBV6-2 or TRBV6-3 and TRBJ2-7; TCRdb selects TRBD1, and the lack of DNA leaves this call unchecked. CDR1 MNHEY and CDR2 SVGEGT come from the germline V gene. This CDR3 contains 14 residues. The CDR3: CASIRTFSSYEQYF.

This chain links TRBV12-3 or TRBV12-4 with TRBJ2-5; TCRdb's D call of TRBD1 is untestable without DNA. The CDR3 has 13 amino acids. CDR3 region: CASRRGPQETQYF.

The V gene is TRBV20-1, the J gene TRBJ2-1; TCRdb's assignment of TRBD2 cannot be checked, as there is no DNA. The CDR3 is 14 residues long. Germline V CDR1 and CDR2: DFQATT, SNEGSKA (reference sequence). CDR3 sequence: CSASGSGAYNEQFF.

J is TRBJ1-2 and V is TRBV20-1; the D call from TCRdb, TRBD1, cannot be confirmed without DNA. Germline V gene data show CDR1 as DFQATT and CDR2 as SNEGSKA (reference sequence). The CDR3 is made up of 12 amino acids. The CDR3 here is CSAPGLLDGYTF.

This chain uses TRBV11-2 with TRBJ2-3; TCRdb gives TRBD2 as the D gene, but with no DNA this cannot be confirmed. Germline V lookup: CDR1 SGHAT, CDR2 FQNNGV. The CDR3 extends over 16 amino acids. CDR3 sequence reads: CASSFVGRAGTDTQYF.

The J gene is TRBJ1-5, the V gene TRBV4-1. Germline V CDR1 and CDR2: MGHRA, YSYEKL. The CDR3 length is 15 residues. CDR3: CASSRGGISNQPQHF.